The 32 T cell receptor beta chains in this list originate from one sample, sequenced in a study of CD8 T cells in ankylosing spondylitis. TCRdb recomputed calls from the 5' RACE reads with MiXCR, one row per CDR3 protein. The sample includes some 240,000 distinct CDR3 sequences, 8% to 9.5% seen only once; the top ten take around 6.8%. Sample: blood, either unsorted or a sorted T cell fraction (not recorded which). Source of these receptors: a male donor with ankylosing spondylitis or in good health (not recorded which).

Many counts were recorded for this clonotype. V is TRBV5-5 and J is TRBJ2-7; the D is unclear. Trimming cost V 4 bases and J 4 bases, with 12 bases left between them. The CDR3 has 13 residues. Germline V lookup: CDR1 SGHKS, CDR2 YYEKEE (reference sequence). CDR3 nucleotides: TGTGCCAGCAGCGGAAGCCCCCATTACGAGCAGTACTTC. It translates to CASSGSPHYEQYF.

This clonotype was observed at least ten times. J is TRBJ1-2 and V is TRBV5-6; D gene uncertain. The V gene lost 0 bases and the J gene lost 8 bases, with 5 bases spanning the gap. There are 11 residues in the CDR3. From germline, CDR1 is SGHDT and CDR2 YYEEEE. The CDR3 loop is CASSLAQGYTF. The CDR3 nucleotides read TGTGCCAGCAGCTTGGCCCAGGGCTACACCTTC.

This clonotype was detected a few times. The chain couples TRBV27 to TRBJ2-7; 8 bases match TRBD1. This CDR3 region has 15 residues. V gave up 0 bases and J gave up 7 bases; unmatched junction bases: 8. The germline gives CDR1 MNHEY, CDR2 SMNVEV (reference sequence). The CDR3 region is CASSLSWTGSVEQYF. The CDR3 coding sequence is TGTGCCAGCAGTTTATCGTGGACAGGGTCTGTTGAGCAGTACTTC.

The rearrangement joins TRBV5-6 to TRBJ2-7; perhaps TRBD1 as D (6 bases). The CDR3 is 14 residues long. Germline values: CDR1 SGHDT, CDR2 YYEEEE. Trimming left V 3 bases short and J 11 bases short, with 21 bases between. CDR3 in DNA: TGTGCCAGCAGCTGGAGGTACGGGACAAGGATTGAGTACTTC. Encoded protein: CASSWRYGTRIEYF.

This clonotype was detected many times. The gene calls are TRBV27 and TRBJ2-7; the D is unclear. Germline V CDR1 and CDR2: MNHEY, SMNVEV (reference sequence). V was trimmed by 3 bases and J by 4 bases, leaving 13 bases between them. The CDR3 contains 14 residues. The CDR3 sequence: CASSFPSVIYEQYF. The CDR3 DNA reads TGTGCCAGCAGTTTCCCTTCGGTTATTTACGAGCAGTACTTC.

This sequence joins TRBV5-1 and TRBJ2-5; D is uncertain. The CDR3 extends over 14 amino acids. V was pared by 0 bases and J by 3 bases, with 9 bases between. Germline V CDR1 and CDR2: SGHRS, YFSETQ. This chain's CDR3 is CASSLGAQKETQYF. The CDR3 DNA follows: TGCGCCAGCAGCTTGGGGGCACAGAAAGAGACCCAGTACTTC.

Ten or more counts support this clonotype. The rearrangement uses TRBV4-3 and TRBJ1-6; no firm D call. Germline-derived CDR1 and CDR2 are LGHNA and YSLEER. V lost 5 bases, J lost 12 bases, and 14 bases lay in between. The CDR3 length is 13 residues. This CDR3 reads CASSTRALRPLHF. DNA for the CDR3: TGCGCCAGCAGCACCCGGGCCCTTCGACCCCTCCACTTT.

This clonotype was picked up many times. This chain joins TRBV5-1 and TRBJ1-1, with D possibly matching TRBD1 (6 bases). Germline CDR1 is SGHRS and CDR2 is YFSETQ. This CDR3 has 15 amino acids. Trimming removed 4 bases from V and 5 bases from J, with 18 bases in between. The CDR3 bases are TGCGCCAGCAGCCCCGACGGGGGGGCAAGGACTGAAGCTTTCTTT. The encoded protein is CASSPDGGARTEAFF.

A word on this clonotype: This could be a read error, since a much larger clone is one nucleotide away. This chain joins TRBV12-3 or TRBV12-4 and TRBJ1-2; the match to TRBD1 covers 7 bases. The CDR3 spans 15 residues. As DNA, the CDR3 is TGTGCCAGCAGTTTATCGGCAGGGGGGATCTATGGCTACCCCTTC. Its translation is CASSLSAGGIYGYPF.

This clonotype was counted ten times or more. V gene TRBV5-1 combines with J gene TRBJ1-3; weak D call: TRBD1 (5 bases). CDR3 length: 17 residues. Per germline, CDR1 SGHRS and CDR2 YFSETQ. The ends were cut back, 1 base at V and 0 bases at J, with 14 bases in the middle. CDR3 sequence: CASSLYQGEGSGNTIYF. The CDR3 DNA follows: TGCGCCAGCAGCTTGTATCAAGGGGAAGGCTCTGGAAACACCATATATTTT.

Details on this clonotype: It may be a read error: a sequence one base away is much more abundant. This chain links TRBV19 with TRBJ2-3; maybe TRBD1 (5 bases). The CDR3 is 14 residues long. CDR1 LNHDA and CDR2 SQIVND come from the germline V gene (reference sequence). With 5 bases removed from V and 3 bases from J, the gap between germline ends came to 12 bases. The CDR3 sequence: CASSFKGFTDTQYF. CDR3 nucleotides: TGTGCCAGTAGTTTCAAGGGGTTTACAGATACGCAGTATTTT.

The chain employs TRBV2 and TRBJ2-2; D is unclear. The CDR3 is made up of 12 amino acids. CDR1 SNHLY and CDR2 FYNNEI come from the germline V gene. V gave up 4 bases and J gave up 6 bases, with 6 bases separating them. The CDR3 here is CASSGYSGELFF. The CDR3 bases are TGTGCCAGCAGTGGCTACTCCGGGGAGCTGTTTTTT.

This clonotype came up many times. The V gene is TRBV20-1, the J gene TRBJ2-1; 7 nucleotides line up with TRBD2. There are 14 residues in the CDR3. Germline trimming cut 3 bases from V and 3 bases from J; bases unmatched to any gene: 5. Germline V gene data show CDR1 as DFQATT and CDR2 as SNEGSKA (reference sequence). CDR3 loop: CSASWREYYNEQFF. CDR3 DNA sequence: TGCAGTGCTAGTTGGCGGGAGTACTACAATGAGCAGTTCTTC.

This clonotype has ten or more counts. This rearrangement joins TRBV5-1 to TRBJ2-3; D remains ambiguous. Germline CDR1 is SGHRS and CDR2 is YFSETQ. The length of the CDR3 is 14 residues. With 0 bases removed from V and 2 bases from J, the gap between germline ends came to 7 bases. CDR3 sequence: CASSLATDTDTQYF. CDR3 sequence (DNA): TGCGCCAGCAGCTTGGCCACAGACACAGATACGCAGTATTTT. Drawing the rest from reference TRBV5-1 and TRBJ2-3, the complete variable domain is KAGVTQTPRYLIKTRGQQVTLSCSPISGHRSVSWYQQTPGQGLQFLFEYFSETQRNKGNFPGRFSGRQFSNSRSEMNVSTLELGDSALYLCASSLATDTDTQYFGPGTRLTVL.

This clonotype was observed many times. The J gene is TRBJ2-3, the V gene TRBV20-1; TRBD2 matches 7 bases. The CDR3 consists of 17 residues. Germline CDR1 is DFQATT and CDR2 is SNEGSKA (reference sequence). After removal of 1 base from V and 3 bases from J, the junction contained 13 bases not matched to a gene. The CDR3 coding sequence is TGCAGTGCTAGAGCAACCCGGGGGGACCTCTCGACAGATACGCAGTATTTT. Its translation: CSARATRGDLSTDTQYF.

This clonotype was seen only a few times. Written as DNA, the CDR3 is TGTGCCAGCTCACCAGACAGGGAGAACACTGAAGCTTTCTTT. Residues: CASSPDRENTEAFF. This chain links TRBV18 with TRBJ1-1; 7 bases agree with TRBD1. This CDR3 spans 14 amino acids. With V trimmed by 2 bases and J by 1 base, 1 base remained unmatched. Germline lookup yields CDR1 KGHSH and CDR2 LQKENI.

The table lists this clonotype with many counts. The V and J genes are TRBV20-1 and TRBJ2-7; the D gene is possibly TRBD1 (6 bases). The CDR3 covers 13 residues. From germline, CDR1 is DFQATT and CDR2 SNEGSKA (reference sequence). V was clipped by 1 base and J by 3 bases, with 10 bases between them. This CDR3 is CSARAGAGYEQYF. The DNA of the CDR3 is TGCAGTGCTAGAGCAGGGGCGGGCTACGAGCAGTACTTC.

This clonotype was observed at least ten times. The chain recombines TRBV19 with TRBJ1-2, with 8 bases that match TRBD1. The germline V gene encodes CDR1 LNHDA and CDR2 SQIVND (reference sequence). The V gene end was trimmed by 4 bases and the J gene end by 3 bases; junction bases not matched to a gene: 4. The CDR3 contains 14 residues. The CDR3 reads CASSTQGVHYGYTF. The CDR3 DNA reads TGTGCCAGTAGTACACAGGGGGTCCACTATGGCTACACCTTC.

This clonotype was picked up a small number of times. The chain carries TRBV12-5 and TRBJ2-1, with 10 bases lining up with TRBD1. This CDR3 region has 17 residues. J gave up 7 bases and V 2 bases, and 11 bases lay outside the gene matches. CDR1 is LGHNT and CDR2 is FRNRAP in the germline V gene. In nucleotides, the CDR3 is TGTGCTAGTGGTTTGATTATTGGGACAGGGGTATCGAATGAGCAGTTCTTC. The encoded protein is CASGLIIGTGVSNEQFF.

J is TRBJ2-5 and V is TRBV12-3 or TRBV12-4, with D uncertain. The CDR3 loop spans 15 amino acids. The V end lost 5 bases, the J end lost 2 bases, and 15 bases lay between the germline ends. CDR3 in amino acids: CASSPRRTKQETQYF. Written as DNA, the CDR3 is TGTGCCAGCAGTCCTAGAAGGACGAAACAAGAGACCCAGTACTTC.

This clonotype was detected only a few times. The CDR3 reads CASDSSGANVLTF. The CDR3 DNA reads TGTGCCTCCGACAGCTCTGGGGCCAACGTCCTGACTTTC. This chain links TRBV30 with TRBJ2-6, with a weak D call TRBD1 (5 bases). The V end lost 7 bases, the J end lost 0 bases, and 7 bases lay between the germline ends. CDR1 is GTSNPN and CDR2 is SVGIG in the germline V gene (reference sequence). CDR3 length equals 13 residues. The complete variable domain, with remaining parts taken from reference TRBV30 and TRBJ2-6, reads SQTIHQWPATLVQPVGSPLSLECTVEGTSNPNLYWYRQAAGRGLQLLFYSVGIGQISSEVPQNLSASRPQDRQFILSSKKLLLSDSGFYLCASDSSGANVLTFGAGSRLTVL.

This clonotype was found many times. The chain combines TRBV5-1 with TRBJ2-1; 7 nucleotides line up with TRBD2. This CDR3 is 13 amino acids long. The germline V gene has CDR1 SGHRS and CDR2 YFSETQ. V was clipped by 4 bases and J by 9 bases; unmatched bases: 7. The CDR3 DNA sequence: TGCGCCAGCAGCGCGGCTAGCGGCCTTGAGCAGTTCTTC. Protein: CASSAASGLEQFF. Full variable domain (rest looked up from reference TRBV5-1 and TRBJ2-1): KAGVTQTPRYLIKTRGQQVTLSCSPISGHRSVSWYQQTPGQGLQFLFEYFSETQRNKGNFPGRFSGRQFSNSRSEMNVSTLELGDSALYLCASSAASGLEQFFGPGTRLTVL.

Turning to this clonotype: A much larger clonotype is one base distant, so this may be a read error. The chain recombines TRBV5-8 with TRBJ2-4; D could derive from TRBD1 or TRBD2 (5 bases each). Germline-derived CDR1 and CDR2 are SGHTS and YDEGEE. There are 11 residues in the CDR3. Written as DNA, the CDR3 is TGTGCCGGCAGCTCCTGGGGACCTCAGTACTTC. It codes for CAGSSWGPQYF.

This clonotype was seen at least ten times. The V and J genes are TRBV20-1 and TRBJ2-5, with a weak D call TRBD1 (6 bases). With 0 bases removed from V and 2 bases from J, the gap between germline ends came to 13 bases. CDR3 length: 15 amino acids. The V gene's germline CDR1 is DFQATT and CDR2 SNEGSKA (reference sequence). This chain's CDR3 is CSARETGTFQETQYF. The CDR3 DNA reads TGCAGTGCTAGAGAAACCGGGACATTTCAAGAGACCCAGTACTTC.

The gene calls are TRBV7-2 and TRBJ2-7; D perhaps matches TRBD2 (6 bases). Deletions cut 5 bases from V and 0 bases from J, with 14 bases between. Germline V CDR1 and CDR2: SGHTA, FQGNSA. This CDR3 is 15 amino acids long. The CDR3 DNA reads TGTGCCAGCAGCCCATGGACGGGGGACTCCTACGAGCAGTACTTC. This encodes CASSPWTGDSYEQYF. The full variable domain, its missing parts supplied by reference TRBV7-2 and TRBJ2-7, is GAGVSQSPSNKVTEKGKDVELRCDPISGHTALYWYRQSLGQGLEFLIYFQGNSAPDKSGLPSDRFSAERTGGSVSTLTIQRTQQEDSAVYLCASSPWTGDSYEQYFGPGTRLTVT.

This clonotype was counted at least ten times. V usage is TRBV12-3 or TRBV12-4 and J usage is TRBJ2-3; 11 bases line up with TRBD1. CDR3 length: 15 residues. Unmatched junction bases numbered 2, after V lost 1 base and J lost 5 bases. CDR3 DNA: TGTGCCAGCAGTTTAGAGGGACAGGGGGTAGATACGCAGTATTTT. Its translation is CASSLEGQGVDTQYF.

On this clonotype itself: This may be a read error, as it is one base from a much larger clone. The missing conserved phenylalanine or tryptophan at the end of this CDR3 makes a read error likely. The chain combines TRBV6-5 with TRBJ1-2, with 8 positions matching TRBD1. The J segment lost 2 bases and the V segment lost 2 bases, leaving 4 bases of the junction unmatched. The V gene's germline CDR1 is MNHEY and CDR2 SVGAGI. The CDR3 spans 15 residues. CDR3 sequence reads: CASSYGRTGNYGYTL. The CDR3, as DNA: TGTGCCAGCAGTTACGGAAGGACAGGGAACTATGGCTACACCCTC.

This clonotype was counted at least ten times. The chain has TRBV5-1 and TRBJ2-3, with TRBD2 matching 16 bases. V was pared by 5 bases and J by 4 bases, with 4 bases of the junction left unmatched. Germline V gene sequence: CDR1 SGHRS, CDR2 YFSETQ. The CDR3 is made up of 16 amino acids. In nucleotides, the CDR3 is TGCGCCAGCAGGGGACTAGCGGGGGGGCCAGCAGATACGCAGTATTTT. This codes for CASRGLAGGPADTQYF.

This clonotype showed up many times. The rearrangement uses TRBV20-1 and TRBJ1-1; 8 nucleotides agree with TRBD1. The V gene's germline CDR1 is DFQATT and CDR2 SNEGSKA (reference sequence). With 3 bases clipped from V and 3 bases from J, the junction kept 9 bases outside the gene matches. This CDR3 has 15 residues. DNA for the CDR3: TGCAGTGCTAGGGACAGGGTGGAGTGGGACACTGAAGCTTTCTTT. Its translation: CSARDRVEWDTEAFF.

This clonotype was counted only a few times. This chain uses TRBV20-1 with TRBJ2-5; a weak D match, TRBD2 (6 bases). Germline V gene lookup returns CDR1 DFQATT and CDR2 SNEGSKA (reference sequence). The V and J ends lost 0 bases and 4 bases respectively, with 12 bases between them. CDR3 length equals 14 residues. The CDR3 spells CSAREVGGGETQYF. The CDR3 coding sequence is TGCAGTGCTAGAGAGGTGGGGGGAGGAGAGACCCAGTACTTC.

This clonotype was seen many times. The chain joins TRBV3-1 to TRBJ1-2; D might be TRBD1 (5 bases). CDR1 and CDR2 (germline): LGHDT, YNNKEL (reference sequence). The length of the CDR3 is 14 residues. V lost 1 base and J lost 14, with 20 bases in between. In DNA, the CDR3 is TGTGCCAGCAGCCAAGGTGTAAGGGGACGCCAGTATACCTTC. This gives the protein CASSQGVRGRQYTF. The complete variable domain, with remaining parts taken from reference TRBV3-1 and TRBJ1-2, reads DTAVSQTPKYLVTQMGNDKSIKCEQNLGHDTMYWYKQDSKKFLKIMFSYNNKELIINETVPNRFSPKSPDKAHLNLHINSLELGDSAVYFCASSQGVRGRQYTFGSGTRLTVV.

This clonotype was seen many times. In DNA, the CDR3 is TGCAGTGCACCGTTAGCGGGAGGCGCCTACGAGCAGTACTTC. Translation gives CSAPLAGGAYEQYF. V usage is TRBV20-1 and J usage is TRBJ2-7; 10 bases agree with TRBD2. This CDR3 contains 14 residues. Germline CDR1 DFQATT, CDR2 SNEGSKA (reference sequence). The V and J ends lost 6 bases and 2 bases, in that order; junction bases with no gene match: 7.